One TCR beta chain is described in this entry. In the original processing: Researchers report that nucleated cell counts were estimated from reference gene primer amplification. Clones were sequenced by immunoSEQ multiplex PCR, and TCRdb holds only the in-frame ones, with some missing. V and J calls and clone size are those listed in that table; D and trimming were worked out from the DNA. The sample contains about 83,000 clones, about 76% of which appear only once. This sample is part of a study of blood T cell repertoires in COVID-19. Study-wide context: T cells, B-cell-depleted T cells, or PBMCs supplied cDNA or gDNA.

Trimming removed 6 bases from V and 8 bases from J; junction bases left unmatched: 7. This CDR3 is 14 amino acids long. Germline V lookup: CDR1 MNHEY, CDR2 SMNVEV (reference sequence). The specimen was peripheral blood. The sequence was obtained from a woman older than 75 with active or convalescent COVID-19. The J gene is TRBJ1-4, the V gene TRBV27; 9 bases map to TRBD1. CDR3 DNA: TGTGCCAGCAGCTTGGGACAGGGAGAAGAAAAACTGTTTTTT. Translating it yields CASSLGQGEEKLFF.